The next 28 T cell receptor beta chains were all read from a single sample in a study of blood T cells in healthy people across ages. Through a sample-barcoded 5' primer and a J-beta primer mix, a second PCR was run for roughly 7 to 12 cycles. TCRdb recomputed calls from the 5' RACE reads with MiXCR, one row per CDR3 protein. The sample holds 780,000 or so distinct CDR3 sequences, 45% to 70% seen once. Sequencing used blood. The receptors shown here come from a man in his forties in good health.

The V gene is TRBV4-1, the J gene TRBJ2-3, with D possibly TRBD2 on 6 matching bases. The CDR3 has 17 residues. CDR1 and CDR2 from the germline V gene are MGHRA and YSYEKL. The V and J ends lost 4 bases and 3 bases respectively, with 20 bases between them. CDR3 DNA: TGCGCCAGCAGCCTCACCCCTAGCGAGGGGTTTACAGATACGCAGTATTTT. This translates into CASSLTPSEGFTDTQYF.

V usage is TRBV5-1 and J usage is TRBJ2-1, with TRBD2 identical over 11 bases. The CDR3 loop spans 18 amino acids. J lost 0 bases, V lost 0 bases, and 5 bases had no gene match. The germline CDR1 and CDR2 sequences are SGHRS and YFSETQ. The CDR3 loop reads CASSLGLAGRRSYNEQFF. The CDR3 nucleotides read TGCGCCAGCAGCTTGGGACTAGCGGGGCGACGCTCCTACAATGAGCAGTTCTTC.

This clonotype was observed a few times. V and J are TRBV12-3 or TRBV12-4 and TRBJ2-6, with no clear D. The CDR3 extends over 14 amino acids. The germline V and J ends were trimmed by 3 bases and 0 bases, with 3 bases remaining between them. DNA for the CDR3: TGTGCCAGCAGTTTCCGCTCTGGGGCCAACGTCCTGACTTTC. Protein product: CASSFRSGANVLTF.

This rearrangement joins TRBV29-1 to TRBJ2-7; no clear D gene. Germline loops: CDR1 SQVTM, CDR2 ANQGSEA. V gave up 2 bases and J gave up 5 bases, with 7 bases separating them. The CDR3 sequence is 11 residues long. Written as DNA, the CDR3 is TGCAGCGTTGAACTCCAGGACGAGCAGTACTTC. Translated: CSVELQDEQYF.

V is TRBV3-1 and J is TRBJ2-5, with a weak D call TRBD2 (5 bases). V dropped 3 bases and J dropped 5 bases, with 16 bases sitting between them. Germline V gene lookup returns CDR1 LGHDT and CDR2 YNNKEL (reference sequence). CDR3 length equals 15 residues. For the CDR3, the DNA is TGTGCCAGCAGCCAGAGTGCAGCTGGACTGGAGACCCAGTACTTC. Protein: CASSQSAAGLETQYF.

The rearrangement joins TRBV9 to TRBJ1-4; tentative D call: TRBD1 (5 bases). V was pared by 0 bases and J by 8 bases, with 5 bases between. The germline V gene has CDR1 SGDLS and CDR2 YYNGEE. CDR3 length: 12 amino acids. CDR3 nucleotide sequence: TGTGCCAGCAGCGTAGGGACAGAAAAACTGTTTTTT. Translated, it gives CASSVGTEKLFF.

The rearrangement joins TRBV29-1 to TRBJ2-5; 7 positions agree with TRBD2. The end of the DNA is better explained by TRBJ2-4, so the J call may be wrong. Germline CDR1 SQVTM, CDR2 ANQGSEA. This CDR3 region has 15 residues. This chain's CDR3 is CSVRTSDLAKNIQYF. The DNA for the CDR3 is TGCAGCGTTCGTACTAGCGACCTAGCCAAAAACATTCAGTACTTC.

J is TRBJ1-2 and V is TRBV6-5; tentatively, D is TRBD1 (6 bases). Germline V gene sequence: CDR1 MNHEY, CDR2 SVGAGI. This CDR3 is built from 11 residues. Trimming left V 9 bases short and J 4 bases short, with 9 bases between. The CDR3 spells CASTGLYGYTF. The CDR3 DNA is TGTGCCAGTACAGGGCTCTATGGCTACACCTTC.

The sample holds a few counts of this clonotype. The CDR3: CATWAMGDYGYTF. CDR3 nucleotide sequence: TGTGCCACCTGGGCGATGGGGGACTATGGCTACACCTTC. The chain uses TRBV10-3 and TRBJ1-2; a possible D gene is TRBD1 (5 bases). V gave up 10 bases and J gave up 3 bases, with 15 bases separating them. The V gene's germline CDR1 is ENHRY and CDR2 SYGVKD. This CDR3 region has 13 residues.

V and J are TRBV29-1 and TRBJ1-2; 7 bases map to TRBD1. The V gene's germline CDR1 is SQVTM and CDR2 ANQGSEA. This CDR3 has 11 residues. The V segment lost 6 bases and the J segment 9 bases; nucleotides outside the gene matches: 7. CDR3 protein: CSVRGTESYTF. The CDR3 DNA sequence: TGCAGCGTGCGTGGGACAGAAAGCTACACCTTC. Filled out from reference TRBV29-1 and TRBJ1-2, the complete variable domain reads SAVISQKPSRDICQRGTSLTIQCQVDSQVTMMFWYRQQPGQSLTLIATANQGSEATYESGFVIDKFPISRPNLTFSTLTVSNMSPEDSSIYLCSVRGTESYTFGSGTRLTVV.

The J gene is TRBJ1-1, the V gene TRBV20-1; D is uncertain. V was clipped by 2 bases and J by 0 bases, with 7 bases between them. CDR1 is DFQATT, CDR2 SNEGSKA, per germline (reference sequence). The CDR3 consists of 13 residues. CDR3 sequence reads: CSARRTMNTEAFF. CDR3 nucleotide sequence: TGCAGTGCTAGAAGGACTATGAACACTGAAGCTTTCTTT.

V usage is TRBV5-1 and J usage is TRBJ2-6, with 8 bases that match TRBD1. With 7 bases clipped from V and 0 bases from J, the junction kept 3 bases outside the gene matches. Germline CDR1 reads SGHRS; CDR2 reads YFSETQ. CDR3 size: 15 residues. The CDR3, as DNA: TGCGCCAGCCGACAGGGGCTCTCTGGGGCCAACGTCCTGACTTTC. This codes for CASRQGLSGANVLTF.

This clonotype appeared a single time. V and J are TRBV7-8 and TRBJ2-1; D perhaps matches TRBD2 (5 bases). This CDR3 is built from 16 residues. V lost 5 bases and J 0 bases, leaving 14 bases between the germline ends. Germline V gene data show CDR1 as SGHVS and CDR2 as FQNEAQ. CDR3 loop: CASSPTRLSSYNEQFF. CDR3 sequence (DNA): TGTGCCAGCAGCCCAACTAGACTGAGCTCCTACAATGAGCAGTTCTTC.

The chain employs TRBV2 and TRBJ2-3; 8 nucleotides align to TRBD1. Looked up from germline, CDR1 is SNHLY and CDR2 is FYNNEI. The trim removed 7 bases at V and 1 base at J, leaving 19 bases unmatched. This CDR3 spans 19 amino acids. The CDR3 DNA reads as TGTGCCAGCACGGGTCGAACAGGGGGGCCTGGCCGCGGCACAGATACGCAGTATTTT. This sequence encodes CASTGRTGGPGRGTDTQYF.

The chain recombines TRBV2 with TRBJ1-2; 8 bases map to TRBD1. The ends lost 4 bases at V and 8 bases at J; junction bases unmatched: 3. The CDR3 extends over 12 amino acids. Germline CDR1 is SNHLY and CDR2 is FYNNEI. As DNA, the CDR3 is TGTGCCAGCAGTGGGACAGGGCGAGGCTACACCTTC. Translated, it gives CASSGTGRGYTF.

Ten or more counts support this clonotype. The chain is built from TRBV25-1 and TRBJ2-6; D not certain. The germline V gene encodes CDR1 MGHDK and CDR2 SYGVNS. The CDR3 is 14 residues long. V was pared by 6 bases and J by 2 bases, with 8 bases between. CDR3 in amino acids: CASSDFTGANVLTF. In DNA, the CDR3 is TGTGCCAGCAGCGATTTTACTGGGGCCAACGTCCTGACTTTC.

The genes are TRBV24-1 and TRBJ2-1, with D possibly being TRBD1 (6 bases). CDR1 and CDR2 (germline): KGHDR, SFDVKD. CDR3 length equals 16 residues. Trimming stripped 5 bases from V and 0 bases from J, with 13 bases between. The CDR3 coding sequence is TGTGCCACCAGTGGTCGTCAGGGGAGCTCCTACAATGAGCAGTTCTTC. It encodes CATSGRQGSSYNEQFF.

J is TRBJ2-3 and V is TRBV20-1; D is unclear. CDR1 DFQATT and CDR2 SNEGSKA come from the germline V gene (reference sequence). V lost 1 base, J lost 0 bases, and 5 bases lay in between. CDR3 size: 13 residues. The CDR3 DNA reads TGCAGTGCTAGAGTACAGAGCACAGATACGCAGTATTTT. This gives the protein CSARVQSTDTQYF.

This clonotype was seen many times. The chain links TRBV24-1 to TRBJ2-5; tentatively, D is TRBD2 (6 bases). Germline CDR1 reads KGHDR; CDR2 reads SFDVKD. CDR3 length equals 12 residues. The ends were cut back, 7 bases at V and 5 bases at J, with 10 bases in the middle. This chain's CDR3 is CATSRGGETQYF. The DNA of the CDR3 is TGTGCCACCAGCCGGGGAGGTGAGACCCAGTACTTC.

This clonotype was observed a handful of times. This chain links TRBV10-3 with TRBJ2-1; D is possibly TRBD1 or TRBD2 (5 bases each). CDR3 length: 11 residues. V lost 2 bases and J lost 10, with 6 bases in between. Germline V gene lookup returns CDR1 ENHRY and CDR2 SYGVKD. CDR3 sequence: CAISERDEQFF. The CDR3 nucleotides read TGTGCCATCAGTGAGAGGGACGAGCAGTTCTTC.

J is TRBJ2-2 and V is TRBV14, with a weak D call TRBD2 (6 bases). V was pared by 1 base and J by 4 bases, with 19 bases between. The germline V gene has CDR1 SGHDN and CDR2 FVKESK. This CDR3 has 18 residues. For the CDR3, the DNA is TGTGCCAGCAGCCAAGGGTCCCGGAGGGGTCGTGGCACCGGGGAGCTGTTTTTT. It is translated as CASSQGSRRGRGTGELFF.

The V gene is TRBV20-1, the J gene TRBJ1-4, with D maybe TRBD1 (6 bases). Per germline, CDR1 DFQATT and CDR2 SNEGSKA (reference sequence). The CDR3 extends over 14 amino acids. The V and J ends lost 3 bases and 8 bases respectively, with 16 bases between them. The CDR3 spells CSASGTLEIEKLFF. In DNA form, the CDR3 reads TGCAGTGCTAGCGGGACATTAGAAATCGAAAAACTGTTTTTT.

The chain joins TRBV12-3 or TRBV12-4 to TRBJ1-5; D is unresolved. Trimming removed 7 bases at V and 3 bases at J, with 10 bases between. This CDR3 is built from 13 residues. The CDR3 DNA reads as TGTGCCAGCACCCAGGACCTCAATCAGCCCCAGCATTTT. It translates to CASTQDLNQPQHF.

This chain connects TRBV6-2 or TRBV6-3 to TRBJ1-5; 8 nucleotides match TRBD1. The germline CDR1 and CDR2 sequences are MNHEY and SVGEGT. CDR3 length: 15 amino acids. V was pared by 7 bases and J by 6 bases, with 11 bases of the junction left unmatched. CDR3 in amino acids: CASTRQGIRSQPQHF. The CDR3 DNA sequence: TGTGCCAGCACCCGACAGGGGATAAGGAGTCAGCCCCAGCATTTT.

This chain uses TRBV28 with TRBJ2-6; maybe TRBD1 (6 bases). This CDR3 region has 16 residues. Germline CDR1 MDHEN, CDR2 SYDVKM. V was shortened by 6 bases and J by 0 bases, with 12 bases between the two germline ends. The CDR3 sequence: CASSITGNSGANVLTF. Here the CDR3 DNA reads TGTGCCAGCAGCATTACAGGGAACTCTGGGGCCAACGTCCTGACTTTC.

This rearrangement joins TRBV27 to TRBJ2-7; D perhaps matches TRBD2 (5 bases). V was cut by 6 bases and J by 0 bases, with 15 bases left in between. The CDR3 has 15 amino acids. From germline, CDR1 is MNHEY and CDR2 SMNVEV (reference sequence). The DNA of the CDR3 is TGTGCCAGCAGCGCGGGCGGGCGGAGCTCCTACGAGCAGTACTTC. Protein product: CASSAGGRSSYEQYF.

This clonotype turned up a few times. V gene TRBV6-2 or TRBV6-3 combines with J gene TRBJ1-2; no reliable D call. The CDR3 runs 12 residues. V was trimmed by 2 bases and J by 3 bases, leaving 4 bases between them. From germline, CDR1 is MNHEY and CDR2 SVGEGT. The chain's CDR3 is CASSYRDYGYTF. CDR3 DNA: TGTGCCAGCAGTTACAGGGACTATGGCTACACCTTC.

CDR3 sequence: CASSSLQENTGELFF. As DNA, the CDR3 is TGCGCCAGCAGCTCATTACAGGAGAACACCGGGGAGCTGTTTTTT. The gene calls are TRBV5-1 and TRBJ2-2, with D possibly TRBD1 on 5 matching bases. V gave up 3 bases and J gave up 1 base, with 10 bases separating them. Germline values: CDR1 SGHRS, CDR2 YFSETQ. The CDR3 consists of 15 residues. Looking up the rest from reference TRBV5-1 and TRBJ2-2 gives the full variable domain: KAGVTQTPRYLIKTRGQQVTLSCSPISGHRSVSWYQQTPGQGLQFLFEYFSETQRNKGNFPGRFSGRQFSNSRSEMNVSTLELGDSALYLCASSSLQENTGELFFGEGSRLTVL.